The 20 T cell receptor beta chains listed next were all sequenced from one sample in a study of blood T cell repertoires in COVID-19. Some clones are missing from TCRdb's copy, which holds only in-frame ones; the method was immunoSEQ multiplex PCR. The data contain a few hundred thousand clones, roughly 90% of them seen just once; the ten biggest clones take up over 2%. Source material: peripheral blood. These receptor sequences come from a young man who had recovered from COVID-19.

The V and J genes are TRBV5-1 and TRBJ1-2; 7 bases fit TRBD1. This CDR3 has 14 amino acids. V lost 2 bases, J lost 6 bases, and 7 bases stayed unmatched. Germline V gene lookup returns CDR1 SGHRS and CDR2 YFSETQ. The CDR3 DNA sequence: TGCGCCAGCAGCTTATATGGACAGGAGAATGGCTACACCTTC. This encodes CASSLYGQENGYTF.

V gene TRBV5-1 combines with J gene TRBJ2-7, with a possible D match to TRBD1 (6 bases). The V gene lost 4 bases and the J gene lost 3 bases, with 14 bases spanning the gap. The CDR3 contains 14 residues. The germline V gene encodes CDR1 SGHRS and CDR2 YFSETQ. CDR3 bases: TGCGCCAGCAGCCCGGGGACAACCCACTACGAGCAGTACTTC. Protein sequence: CASSPGTTHYEQYF.

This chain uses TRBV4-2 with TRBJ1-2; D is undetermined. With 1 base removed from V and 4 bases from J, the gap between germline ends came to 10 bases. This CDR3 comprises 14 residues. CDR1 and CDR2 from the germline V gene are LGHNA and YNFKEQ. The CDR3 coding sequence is TGTGCCAGCAGCCAAGTCCGGGAAACCTATGGCTACACCTTC. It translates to CASSQVRETYGYTF.

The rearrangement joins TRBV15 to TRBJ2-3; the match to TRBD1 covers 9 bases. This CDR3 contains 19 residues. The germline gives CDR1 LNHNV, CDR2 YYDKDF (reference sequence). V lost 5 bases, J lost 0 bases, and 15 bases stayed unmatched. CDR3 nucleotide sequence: TGTGCCACCAGCGGTGACAGGGGGACAGATACTCCTAGCACAGATACGCAGTATTTT. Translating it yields CATSGDRGTDTPSTDTQYF. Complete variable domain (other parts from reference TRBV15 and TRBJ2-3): DAMVIQNPRYQVTQFGKPVTLSCSQTLNHNVMYWYQQKSSQAPKLLFHYYDKDFNNEADTPDNFQSRRPNTSFCFLDIRSPGLGDTAMYLCATSGDRGTDTPSTDTQYFGPGTRLTVL.

The CDR3 is CASSWGFREGLNTEAFF. For the CDR3, the DNA is TGTGCCAGCAGCTGGGGCTTCAGGGAGGGATTGAACACTGAAGCTTTCTTT. The chain combines TRBV5-4 with TRBJ1-1, with D tentatively TRBD1 (5 bases). This CDR3 is 17 amino acids long. Trimming pared 3 bases from V and 0 bases from J, leaving 18 bases between. The germline V gene encodes CDR1 SGHNT and CDR2 YYREEE (reference sequence).

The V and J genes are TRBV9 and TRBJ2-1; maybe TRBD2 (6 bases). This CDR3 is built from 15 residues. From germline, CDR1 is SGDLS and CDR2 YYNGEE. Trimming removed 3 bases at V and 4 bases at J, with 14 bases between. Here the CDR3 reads CASSAPPGAYNEQFF. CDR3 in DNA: TGTGCCAGCAGCGCCCCGCCGGGAGCATACAATGAGCAGTTCTTC.

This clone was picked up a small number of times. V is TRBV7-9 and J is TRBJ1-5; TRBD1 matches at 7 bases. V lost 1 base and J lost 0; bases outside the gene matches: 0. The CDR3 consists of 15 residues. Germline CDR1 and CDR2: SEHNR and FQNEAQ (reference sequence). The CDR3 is CASSLGQGSNQPQHF. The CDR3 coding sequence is TGTGCCAGCAGCTTAGGACAGGGTAGCAATCAGCCCCAGCATTTT.

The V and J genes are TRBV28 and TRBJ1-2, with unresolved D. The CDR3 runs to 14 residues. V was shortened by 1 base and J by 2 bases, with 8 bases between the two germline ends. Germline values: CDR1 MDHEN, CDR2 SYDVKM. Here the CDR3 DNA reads TGTGCCAGCAGTTTATCGGGTTCCAACTATGGCTACACCTTC. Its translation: CASSLSGSNYGYTF.

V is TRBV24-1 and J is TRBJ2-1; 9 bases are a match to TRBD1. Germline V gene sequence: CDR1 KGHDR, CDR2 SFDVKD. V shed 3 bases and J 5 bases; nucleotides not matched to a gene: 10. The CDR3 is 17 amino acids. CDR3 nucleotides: TGTGCCACCAGTGATCCCCTGAAGACAGGGGGAAACAATGAGCAGTTCTTC. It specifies CATSDPLKTGGNNEQFF.

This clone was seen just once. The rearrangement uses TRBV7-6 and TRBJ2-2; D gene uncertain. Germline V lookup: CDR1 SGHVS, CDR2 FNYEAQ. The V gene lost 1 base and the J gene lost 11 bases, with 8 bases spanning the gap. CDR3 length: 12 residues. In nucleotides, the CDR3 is TGTGCCAGCAGCTTAGTTCAGTTAGAGCTGTTTTTT. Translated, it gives CASSLVQLELFF.

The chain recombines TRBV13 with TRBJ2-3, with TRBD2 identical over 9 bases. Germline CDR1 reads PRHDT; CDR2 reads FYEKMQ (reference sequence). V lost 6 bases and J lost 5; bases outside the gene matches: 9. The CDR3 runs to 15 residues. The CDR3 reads CASSPRGGGEDTQYF. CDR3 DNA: TGTGCCAGCAGTCCCCGGGGCGGGGGGGAAGATACGCAGTATTTT.

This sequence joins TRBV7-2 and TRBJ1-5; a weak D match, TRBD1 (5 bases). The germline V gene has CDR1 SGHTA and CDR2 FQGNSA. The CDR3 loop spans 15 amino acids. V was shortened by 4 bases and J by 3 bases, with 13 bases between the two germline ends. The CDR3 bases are TGTGCCAGCAGCTCCACCACAGGCCCCAATCAGCCCCAGCATTTT. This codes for CASSSTTGPNQPQHF.

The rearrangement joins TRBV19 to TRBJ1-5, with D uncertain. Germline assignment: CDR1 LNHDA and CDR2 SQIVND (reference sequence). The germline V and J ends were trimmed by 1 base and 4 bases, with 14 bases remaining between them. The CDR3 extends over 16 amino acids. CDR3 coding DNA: TGTGCCAGTAGTATAGGAAGAGGGATGGTTAATCAGCCCCAGCATTTT. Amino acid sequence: CASSIGRGMVNQPQHF. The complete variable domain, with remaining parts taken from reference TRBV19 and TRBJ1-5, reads DGGITQSPKYLFRKEGQNVTLSCEQNLNHDAMYWYRQDPGQGLRLIYYSQIVNDFQKGDIAEGYSVSREKKESFPLTVTSAQKNPTAFYLCASSIGRGMVNQPQHFGDGTRLSIL.

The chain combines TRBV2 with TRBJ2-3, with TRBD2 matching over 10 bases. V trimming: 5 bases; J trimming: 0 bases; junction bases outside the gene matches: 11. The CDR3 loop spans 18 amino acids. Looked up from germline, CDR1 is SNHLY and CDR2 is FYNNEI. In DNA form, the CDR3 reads TGTGCCAGCAGTCATTTCGCTACAGCGGGGGGGAGCACAGATACGCAGTATTTT. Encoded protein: CASSHFATAGGSTDTQYF.

The chain's CDR3 is CASGPTQGGLTQYF. In DNA, the CDR3 is TGTGCCAGCGGCCCGACACAGGGTGGGCTGACCCAGTACTTC. The V gene is TRBV6-2 or TRBV6-3, the J gene TRBJ2-5, with a possible D match to TRBD1 (6 bases). V was pared by 8 bases and J by 7 bases, with 20 bases between. The CDR3 extends over 14 amino acids. CDR1 MNHEY and CDR2 SVGEGT come from the germline V gene.

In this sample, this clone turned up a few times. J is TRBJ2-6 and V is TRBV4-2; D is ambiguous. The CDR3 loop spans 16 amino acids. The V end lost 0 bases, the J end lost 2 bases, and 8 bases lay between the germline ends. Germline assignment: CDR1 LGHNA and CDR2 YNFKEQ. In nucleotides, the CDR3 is TGTGCCAGCAGCCAAGATTTACAGACTGGGGCCAACGTCCTGACTTTC. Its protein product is CASSQDLQTGANVLTF.

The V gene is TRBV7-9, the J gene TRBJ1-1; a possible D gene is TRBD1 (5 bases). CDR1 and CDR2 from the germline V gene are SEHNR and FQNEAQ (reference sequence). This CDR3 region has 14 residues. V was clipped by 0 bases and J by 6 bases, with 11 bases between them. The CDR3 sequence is CASSLALTTAEAFF. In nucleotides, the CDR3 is TGTGCCAGCAGCTTAGCGTTAACGACAGCTGAAGCTTTCTTT.

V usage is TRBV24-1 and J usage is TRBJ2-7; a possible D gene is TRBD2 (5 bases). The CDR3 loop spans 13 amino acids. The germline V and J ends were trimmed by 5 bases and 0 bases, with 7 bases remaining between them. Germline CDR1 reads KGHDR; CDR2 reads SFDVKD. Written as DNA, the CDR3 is TGTGCCACCAGTGGGGAGAGCTCCTACGAGCAGTACTTC. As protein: CATSGESSYEQYF.

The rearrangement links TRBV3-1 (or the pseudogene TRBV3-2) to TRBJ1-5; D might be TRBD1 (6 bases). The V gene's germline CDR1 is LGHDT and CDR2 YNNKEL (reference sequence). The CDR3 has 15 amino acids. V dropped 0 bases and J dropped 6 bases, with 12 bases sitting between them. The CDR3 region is CASSQDSGDSQPQHF. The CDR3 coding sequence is TGTGCCAGCAGCCAAGATTCAGGGGATAGTCAGCCCCAGCATTTT.

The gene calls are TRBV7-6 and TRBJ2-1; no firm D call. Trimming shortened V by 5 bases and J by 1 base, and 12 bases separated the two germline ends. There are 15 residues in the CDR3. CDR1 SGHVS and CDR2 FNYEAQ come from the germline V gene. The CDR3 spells CASSPRYLSYNEQFF. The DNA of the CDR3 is TGTGCCAGCAGCCCTAGATACCTATCCTACAATGAGCAGTTCTTC.